This T cell receptor (beta chain) came from a study of beta chain features in type 1 diabetes. V shed 7 bases and J shed 4 bases, with 15 bases lying between them. This CDR3 has 14 residues. CDR1 is MNHEY, CDR2 SMNVEV, per germline (reference sequence). This clone was counted only a few times. Blood was collected once per donor into heparin, averaging about 100 mL. Sorting that relied on CD45RO/CCR7/CD25/CD127/CD95/CD27 yielded CD4+ naive, central memory, regulatory and stem cell-like memory cells. The whole isolated RNA underwent reverse transcription, so sequencing captured expressed TCRB transcripts. TCRdb's copy holds only in-frame clones and misses some; the assay was immunoSEQ multiplex PCR. The sample lists about 140,000 clones, 9% to 10% occurring once.

The chain is built from TRBV27 and TRBJ2-3; tentatively, D is TRBD1 (6 bases). Sequencing was performed on central memory CD4+ T cells from blood. The sequence derives from a woman aged 35 to 49 in good health. The CDR3 reads CASNQGPLPDTQYF. CDR3 nucleotides: TGTGCCAGCAACCAGGGGCCCCTTCCAGATACGCAGTATTTT.